Below, one T cell receptor (beta chain) is given with its context. The antigen is undetermined. This sample stems from a study of graft-versus-host responses after intestinal transplantation. Across the study: All of the recipients had induction that used anti-thymocyte globulin, then tacrolimus and steroids for approximately 3 years. General study findings and limits: Allografts of patients with graft-donor T cell macrochimerism showed high graft-versus-host to host-versus-graft clone ratios. Declines in HvG clones occurring early post-transplant were associated with peak circulating GvH clone levels.

Germline values: CDR1 MGHDK, CDR2 SYGVNS. The CDR3 consists of 17 residues. Trimming removed 2 bases from V and 5 bases from J; junction bases left unmatched: 12. Only in-frame clones appear in the TCRdb table, and some are missing; sequencing was by immunoSEQ multiplex PCR. The table has tens of thousands of clones, 90% to 95% seen once. The source was unstimulated CD4+ T cells sorted from spleen or lymph node cells, collected before intestinal transplant. This TCR came from a human donor who received an intestinal transplant. The genes are TRBV25-1 and TRBJ2-5; TRBD2 agrees at 9 bases. CDR3 nucleotide sequence: TGTGCCAGCAGTGAAAACGTGGGGGGAGCGGGGGGTGAGACCCAGTACTTC. Its protein product is CASSENVGGAGGETQYF. The full variable domain, rest sourced from reference TRBV25-1 and TRBJ2-5, is EADIYQTPRYLVIGTGKKITLECSQTMGHDKMYWYQQDPGMELHLIHYSYGVNSTEKGDLSSESTVSRIRTEHFPLTLESARPSHTSQYLCASSENVGGAGGETQYFGPGTRLLVL.